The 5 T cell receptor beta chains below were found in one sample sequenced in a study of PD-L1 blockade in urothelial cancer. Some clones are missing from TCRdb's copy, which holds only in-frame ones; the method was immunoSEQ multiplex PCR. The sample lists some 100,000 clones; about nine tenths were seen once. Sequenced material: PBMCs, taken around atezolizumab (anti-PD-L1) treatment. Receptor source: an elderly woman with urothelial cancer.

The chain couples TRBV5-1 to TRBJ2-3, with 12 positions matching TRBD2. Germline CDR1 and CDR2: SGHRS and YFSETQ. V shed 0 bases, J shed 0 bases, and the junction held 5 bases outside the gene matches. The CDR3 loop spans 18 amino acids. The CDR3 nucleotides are TGCGCCAGCAGCTTGGGGGCTAGCGGGAGGGCTAGCACAGATACGCAGTATTTT. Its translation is CASSLGASGRASTDTQYF.

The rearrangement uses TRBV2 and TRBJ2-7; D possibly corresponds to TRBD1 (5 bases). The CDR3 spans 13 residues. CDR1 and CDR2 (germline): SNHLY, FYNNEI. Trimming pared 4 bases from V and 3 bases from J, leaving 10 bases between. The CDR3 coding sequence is TGTGCCAGCAGTGGGGCAAGGGGCTACGAGCAGTACTTC. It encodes CASSGARGYEQYF.

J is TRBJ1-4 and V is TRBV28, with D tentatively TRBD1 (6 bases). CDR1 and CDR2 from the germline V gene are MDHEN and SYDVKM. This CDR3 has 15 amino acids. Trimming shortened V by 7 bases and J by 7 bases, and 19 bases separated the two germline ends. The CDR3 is CASTQGRLTGEKLFF. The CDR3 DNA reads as TGTGCCAGCACCCAAGGACGTCTGACAGGTGAAAAACTGTTTTTT.

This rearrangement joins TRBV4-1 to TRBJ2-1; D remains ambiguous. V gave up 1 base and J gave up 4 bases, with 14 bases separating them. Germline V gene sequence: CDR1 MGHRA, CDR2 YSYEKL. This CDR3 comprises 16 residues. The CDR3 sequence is CASSQVKATTYNEQFF. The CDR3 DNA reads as TGCGCCAGCAGCCAAGTTAAGGCGACAACATACAATGAGCAGTTCTTC.

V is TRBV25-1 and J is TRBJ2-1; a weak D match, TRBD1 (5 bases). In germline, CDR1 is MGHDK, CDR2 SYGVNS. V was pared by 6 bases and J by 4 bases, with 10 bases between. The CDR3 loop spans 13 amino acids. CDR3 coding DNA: TGTGCCAGCAGGGAAGACAGATACAATGAGCAGTTCTTC. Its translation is CASREDRYNEQFF. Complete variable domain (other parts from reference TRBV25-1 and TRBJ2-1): EADIYQTPRYLVIGTGKKITLECSQTMGHDKMYWYQQDPGMELHLIHYSYGVNSTEKGDLSSESTVSRIRTEHFPLTLESARPSHTSQYLCASREDRYNEQFFGPGTRLTVL.